A single sample is the source of the 21 T cell receptor beta chains below, sequenced in a study of CD8+ T cells in alopecia areata. RNA was isolated and reverse transcribed to cDNA, the sequencing template. Libraries were prepared by immunoSEQ multiplex PCR; TCRdb keeps only in-frame clonotypes and omits some of them. Of around 150,000 clones listed, approximately 60% are singletons. Specimen: CD8+ T cells sorted from blood. The receptors derive from a human donor in good health.

The chain combines TRBV5-6 with TRBJ2-1; D gene unclear. The V gene lost 1 base and the J gene lost 5 bases, with 1 base spanning the gap. This CDR3 has 11 amino acids. Germline V gives CDR1 SGHDT, CDR2 YYEEEE. CDR3 residues: CASSLNNEQFF. CDR3 bases: TGTGCCAGCAGCTTGAACAATGAGCAGTTCTTC.

V usage is TRBV6-6 and J usage is TRBJ1-1; D is perhaps TRBD1 (5 bases). CDR3 length: 15 amino acids. V shed 2 bases and J shed 2 bases, with 12 bases lying between them. CDR1 MNHNY and CDR2 SVGAGI come from the germline V gene (reference sequence). The CDR3, as DNA: TGTGCCAGCAGTTACGCTGGGACTGGCAACACTGAAGCTTTCTTT. The encoded protein is CASSYAGTGNTEAFF.

This clone showed up just a few times. The chain couples TRBV2 to TRBJ2-1, with 10 nucleotides matching TRBD1. The CDR3 has 14 amino acids. Germline-derived CDR1 and CDR2 are SNHLY and FYNNEI. After removal of 5 bases from V and 15 bases from J, the junction contained 13 bases not matched to a gene. The CDR3 loop reads CASSPGQGFIGVFF. In DNA, the CDR3 is TGTGCCAGCAGTCCGGGACAGGGGTTTATCGGTGTGTTCTTC.

A remark on this clone: The sample carries other DNA sequences with the same CDR3. CDR3 DNA sequence: TGCAGCGTTGGGGGGAGAGATACGCAGTATTTT. Translation: CSVGGRDTQYF. The V gene is TRBV29-1, the J gene TRBJ2-3; D may match TRBD1 or TRBD2 (5 bases each). Germline CDR1 and CDR2: SQVTM and ANQGSEA. V was cut by 4 bases and J by 5 bases, with 7 bases left in between. The CDR3 spans 11 residues.

The chain employs TRBV10-3 and TRBJ2-7, with D perhaps matching TRBD2 (5 bases). The CDR3 length is 14 residues. The germline V and J ends were trimmed by 0 bases and 5 bases, with 11 bases remaining between them. Germline assignment: CDR1 ENHRY and CDR2 SYGVKD. DNA for the CDR3: TGTGCCATCAGTGAGTCGACGGGGTTCAACGAGCAGTACTTC. Encoded protein: CAISESTGFNEQYF.

This clone was seen once. The chain combines TRBV25-1 with TRBJ2-5; D gene ambiguous. V was shortened by 0 bases and J by 1 base, with 18 bases between the two germline ends. The CDR3 consists of 18 residues. Per the germline V gene, CDR1 is MGHDK and CDR2 is SYGVNS. CDR3 DNA: TGTGCCAGCAGTGAATATACCTTCCTTTCGCGAACCCAAGAGACCCAGTACTTC. As protein: CASSEYTFLSRTQETQYF.

The rearrangement uses TRBV4-1 and TRBJ2-1; 9 bases fit TRBD1. There are 16 residues in the CDR3. After removal of 3 bases from V and 5 bases from J, the junction contained 8 bases not matched to a gene. CDR1 MGHRA and CDR2 YSYEKL come from the germline V gene. The CDR3 spells CASSHSPGQGDNEQFF. CDR3 in DNA: TGCGCCAGCAGCCACTCCCCGGGACAGGGAGACAATGAGCAGTTCTTC.

The chain uses TRBV5-4 and TRBJ1-5, with unresolved D. V lost 4 bases to trimming and J lost 0 bases, with 5 bases between them. CDR1 and CDR2 (germline): SGHNT, YYREEE (reference sequence). This CDR3 region has 13 residues. CDR3 residues: CASSTGSNQPQHF. The CDR3 region has the DNA TGTGCCAGCAGCACTGGTAGCAATCAGCCCCAGCATTTT.

V and J are TRBV7-9 and TRBJ2-1; 10 positions match TRBD2. The V segment lost 5 bases and the J segment 4 bases; nucleotides outside the gene matches: 8. This CDR3 is 16 amino acids long. CDR1 and CDR2 (germline): SEHNR, FQNEAQ (reference sequence). In DNA, the CDR3 is TGTGCCAGCAGCCCAGCGACTAGCGGGTTATACAATGAGCAGTTCTTC. Its protein product is CASSPATSGLYNEQFF.

The chain carries TRBV2 and TRBJ1-1, with D unclear. Deletions cut 9 bases from V and 1 base from J, with 9 bases between. The germline V gene has CDR1 SNHLY and CDR2 FYNNEI. This CDR3 spans 12 amino acids. The CDR3 sequence is CARGQRNTEAFF. For the CDR3, the DNA is TGTGCCAGGGGCCAGAGGAACACTGAAGCTTTCTTT.

The J gene is TRBJ2-2, the V gene TRBV9, with D unresolved. Trimming took 4 bases from V and 6 from J, leaving 7 bases between them. This CDR3 comprises 12 residues. Germline CDR1 SGDLS, CDR2 YYNGEE. CDR3 DNA: TGTGCCAGCAGCCCATTTCCCGGGGAGCTGTTTTTT. Translated: CASSPFPGELFF.

This sequence joins TRBV4-1 and TRBJ2-7, with D unclear. The CDR3 runs 14 residues. The germline gives CDR1 MGHRA, CDR2 YSYEKL. Trimming cost V 1 base and J 4 bases, with 11 bases left between them. The CDR3 region has the DNA TGCGCCAGCAGCCAAGCGGGCCGGTCTTACGAGCAGTACTTC. Translated, it gives CASSQAGRSYEQYF.

This clone was detected only a few times. This chain links TRBV7-9 with TRBJ1-1; D remains unclear. This CDR3 is 11 amino acids long. The germline V and J ends were trimmed by 2 bases and 8 bases, with 6 bases remaining between them. Germline-derived CDR1 and CDR2 are SEHNR and FQNEAQ (reference sequence). The CDR3 sequence: CASSLTSEAFF. Written as DNA, the CDR3 is TGTGCCAGCAGCTTAACATCAGAAGCTTTCTTT.

The chain uses TRBV29-1 and TRBJ2-1; D is unclear. The CDR3 has 14 residues. The germline V gene has CDR1 SQVTM and CDR2 ANQGSEA. With 6 bases removed from V and 9 bases from J, the gap between germline ends came to 21 bases. The CDR3 sequence: CSVPLGTLSSEQFF. In DNA, the CDR3 is TGCAGCGTCCCACTGGGTACTCTATCCAGTGAGCAGTTCTTC.

The table lists this clone with a count of one. In the same sample, other DNA sequences code for this CDR3. This chain joins TRBV27 and TRBJ2-2, with unresolved D. This CDR3 contains 12 residues. Germline CDR1 MNHEY, CDR2 SMNVEV (reference sequence). V was pared by 1 base and J by 5 bases, with 2 bases between. The CDR3: CASSLLTGELFF. The CDR3, as DNA: TGTGCCAGCAGTTTATTAACCGGGGAGCTGTTTTTT.

V and J are TRBV29-1 and TRBJ2-7; D remains ambiguous. V lost 2 bases to trimming and J lost 1 base, with 6 bases between them. The CDR3 is made up of 12 amino acids. CDR1 is SQVTM and CDR2 is ANQGSEA in the germline V gene. The CDR3 loop reads CSVELGSYEQYF. The CDR3 nucleotides read TGCAGCGTTGAACTGGGGTCCTACGAGCAGTACTTC.

The chain uses TRBV27 and TRBJ2-2, with D perhaps matching TRBD1 (5 bases). Trimming took 3 bases from V and 10 from J, leaving 12 bases between them. The germline V gene has CDR1 MNHEY and CDR2 SMNVEV (reference sequence). The CDR3 consists of 13 residues. For the CDR3, the DNA is TGTGCCAGCAGTTTCACAGGTCCCCAGGAGCTGTTTTTT. Protein: CASSFTGPQELFF.

This chain joins TRBV30 and TRBJ2-1; D not certain. V lost 5 bases, J lost 10 bases, and 18 bases lay in between. The CDR3 has 13 residues. Per germline, CDR1 GTSNPN and CDR2 SVGIG (reference sequence). The CDR3 DNA reads TGTGCCTGGCACCAAACCATTCACGGGGAGCAGTTCTTC. Its translation: CAWHQTIHGEQFF.

The chain is built from TRBV10-2 and TRBJ2-1; 10 bases are shared with TRBD2. Germline V gene sequence: CDR1 WSHSY, CDR2 SAAADI. This CDR3 comprises 16 residues. J lost 1 base, V lost 3 bases, and 3 bases had no gene match. CDR3 bases: TGCGCCAGCAGTGACTTGGGACTAGCGTCCTACAATGAGCAGTTCTTC. This sequence encodes CASSDLGLASYNEQFF.

This chain connects TRBV29-1 to TRBJ1-1; D remains ambiguous. Germline CDR1 and CDR2: SQVTM and ANQGSEA. CDR3 length: 12 residues. V lost 5 bases to trimming and J lost 4 bases, with 11 bases between them. The DNA for the CDR3 is TGCAGCGTTCCCGGGGTATCCACTGAAGCTTTCTTT. As protein: CSVPGVSTEAFF. Full variable domain (rest looked up from reference TRBV29-1 and TRBJ1-1): SAVISQKPSRDICQRGTSLTIQCQVDSQVTMMFWYRQQPGQSLTLIATANQGSEATYESGFVIDKFPISRPNLTFSTLTVSNMSPEDSSIYLCSVPGVSTEAFFGQGTRLTVV.

The chain has TRBV30 and TRBJ2-1, with TRBD2 as a possible D gene (5 bases). This CDR3 is built from 14 residues. Germline V gene data show CDR1 as GTSNPN and CDR2 as SVGIG (reference sequence). V was shortened by 5 bases and J by 0 bases, with 11 bases between the two germline ends. CDR3 region: CAWGGPSSYNEQFF. The CDR3 nucleotides read TGTGCCTGGGGAGGACCGAGCTCCTACAATGAGCAGTTCTTC.